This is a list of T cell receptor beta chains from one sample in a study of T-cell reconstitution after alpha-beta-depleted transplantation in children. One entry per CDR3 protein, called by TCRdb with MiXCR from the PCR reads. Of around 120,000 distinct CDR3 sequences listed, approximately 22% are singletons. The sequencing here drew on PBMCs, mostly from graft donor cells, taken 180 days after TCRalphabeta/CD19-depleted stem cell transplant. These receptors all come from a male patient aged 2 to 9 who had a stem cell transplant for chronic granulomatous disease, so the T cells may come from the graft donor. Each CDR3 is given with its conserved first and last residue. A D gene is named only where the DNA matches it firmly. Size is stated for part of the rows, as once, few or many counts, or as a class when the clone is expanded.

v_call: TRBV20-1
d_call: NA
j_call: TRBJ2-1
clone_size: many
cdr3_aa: CSARVGAEQFF
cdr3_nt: TGCAGTGCTAGAGTAGGTGCTGAGCAGTTCTTC

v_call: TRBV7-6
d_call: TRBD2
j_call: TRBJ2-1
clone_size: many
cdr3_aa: CASSSPTSGIYNEQFF
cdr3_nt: TGTGCCAGCAGCTCGCCGACTAGCGGGATTTACAATGAGCAGTTCTTC

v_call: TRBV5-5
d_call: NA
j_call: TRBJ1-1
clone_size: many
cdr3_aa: CASSTVGGSTEAFF
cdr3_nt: TGTGCCAGCAGCACTGTGGGGGGCTCAACTGAAGCTTTCTTT

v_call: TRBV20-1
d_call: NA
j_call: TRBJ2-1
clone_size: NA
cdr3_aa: CSAREGRYPYEQFF
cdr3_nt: TGCAGTGCTAGAGAGGGGAGGTATCCCTATGAGCAGTTCTTC

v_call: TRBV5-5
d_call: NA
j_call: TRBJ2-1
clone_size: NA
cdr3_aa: CASSLEVTNEQFF
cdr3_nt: TGTGCCAGCAGCTTGGAAGTGACTAATGAGCAGTTCTTC

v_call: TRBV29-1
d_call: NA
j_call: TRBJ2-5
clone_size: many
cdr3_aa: CSVRTEQETQYF
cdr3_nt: TGCAGCGTTCGGACAGAGCAAGAGACCCAGTACTTC

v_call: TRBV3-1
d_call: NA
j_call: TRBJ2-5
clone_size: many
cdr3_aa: CASSQGGSSYQETQYF
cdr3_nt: TGTGCCAGCAGCCAAGGAGGTAGTTCCTACCAAGAGACCCAGTACTTC

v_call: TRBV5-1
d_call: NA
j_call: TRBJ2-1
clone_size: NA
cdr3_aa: CASSLEDSRYNEQFF
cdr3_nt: TGCGCCAGCAGCTTGGAGGACAGCAGATACAATGAGCAGTTCTTC

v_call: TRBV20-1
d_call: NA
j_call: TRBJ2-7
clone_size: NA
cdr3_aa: CSASFGRGAYEQYF
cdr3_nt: TGCAGTGCTAGTTTCGGGAGAGGTGCCTACGAGCAGTACTTC

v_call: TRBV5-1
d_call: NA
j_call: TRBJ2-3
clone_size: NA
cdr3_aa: CASSSGLTDTDTQYF
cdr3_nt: TGCGCCAGCAGCTCGGGACTGACAGACACAGATACGCAGTATTTT

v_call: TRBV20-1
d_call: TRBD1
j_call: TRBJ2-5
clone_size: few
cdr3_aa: CSARAGQDQETQYF
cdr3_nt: TGCAGTGCTAGAGCCGGACAGGACCAAGAGACCCAGTACTTC

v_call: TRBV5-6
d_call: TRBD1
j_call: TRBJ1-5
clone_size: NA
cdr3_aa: CASSLTGVFQPQHF
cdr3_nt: TGTGCCAGCAGTCTCACAGGGGTTTTTCAGCCCCAGCATTTT

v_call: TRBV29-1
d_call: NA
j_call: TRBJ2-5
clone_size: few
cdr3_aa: CSVVSPAQETQYF
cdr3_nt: TGCAGCGTTGTGTCGCCTGCCCAAGAGACCCAGTACTTC

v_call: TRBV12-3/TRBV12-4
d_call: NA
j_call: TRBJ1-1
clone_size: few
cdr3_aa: CASSPPGVRTEAFF
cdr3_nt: TGTGCCAGCAGCCCCCCAGGGGTGAGGACTGAAGCTTTCTTT

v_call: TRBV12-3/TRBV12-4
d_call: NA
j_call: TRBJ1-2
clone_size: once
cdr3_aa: CASSWGGASNYGYTF
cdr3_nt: TGTGCCAGCAGTTGGGGGGGGGCGAGCAACTATGGCTACACCTTC

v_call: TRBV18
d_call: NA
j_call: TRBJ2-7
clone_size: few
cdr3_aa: CASSASGEYEQYF
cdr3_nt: TGTGCCAGCTCAGCCTCAGGGGAGTACGAGCAGTACTTC

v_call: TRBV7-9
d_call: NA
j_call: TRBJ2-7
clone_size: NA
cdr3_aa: CASSPKGTSYEQYF
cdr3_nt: TGTGCCAGCAGCCCTAAAGGGACCTCCTACGAGCAGTACTTC

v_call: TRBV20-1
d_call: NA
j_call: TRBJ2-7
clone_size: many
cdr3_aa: CSAAMGLRSYEQYF
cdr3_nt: TGCAGTGCCGCGATGGGTCTGAGGTCCTACGAGCAGTACTTC

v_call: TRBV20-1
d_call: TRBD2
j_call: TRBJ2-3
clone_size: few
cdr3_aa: CSAWMRELGPDTQYF
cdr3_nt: TGCAGTGCTTGGATGCGGGAGCTAGGCCCTGATACGCAGTATTTT

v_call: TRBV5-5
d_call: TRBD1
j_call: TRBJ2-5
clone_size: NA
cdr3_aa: CASSLQGADPIQETQYF
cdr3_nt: TGTGCCAGCAGCCTACAGGGGGCGGACCCTATTCAAGAGACCCAGTACTTC

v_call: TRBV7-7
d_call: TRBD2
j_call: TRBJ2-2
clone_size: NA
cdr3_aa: CASSTTSGGQNGELFF
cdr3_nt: TGTGCTAGCAGCACGACTAGCGGGGGGCAAAACGGGGAGCTGTTTTTT

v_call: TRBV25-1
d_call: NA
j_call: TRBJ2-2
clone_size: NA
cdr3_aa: CASSELRGASDTGELFF
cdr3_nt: TGTGCCAGCAGTGAATTGCGGGGCGCGTCGGACACCGGGGAGCTGTTTTTT

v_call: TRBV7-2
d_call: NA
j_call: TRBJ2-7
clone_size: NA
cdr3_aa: CASSLGSLREQYF
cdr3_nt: TGTGCCAGCAGCTTAGGTAGCCTTCGGGAGCAGTACTTC

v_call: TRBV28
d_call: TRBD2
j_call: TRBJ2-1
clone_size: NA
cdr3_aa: CASKAGWNEQFF
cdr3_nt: TGTGCCAGCAAAGCGGGGTGGAATGAGCAGTTCTTC

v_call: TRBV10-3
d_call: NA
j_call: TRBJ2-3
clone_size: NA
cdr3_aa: CAISRGSDTQYF
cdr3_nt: TGTGCCATCAGCCGCGGGTCAGATACGCAGTATTTT

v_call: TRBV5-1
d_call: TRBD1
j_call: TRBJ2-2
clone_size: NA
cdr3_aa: CASSWTGGTDTGELFF
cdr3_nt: TGCGCCAGCAGCTGGACAGGGGGCACGGACACCGGGGAGCTGTTTTTT

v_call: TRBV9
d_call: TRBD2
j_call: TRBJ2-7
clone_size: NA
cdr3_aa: CASSARGLAGDEQYF
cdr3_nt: TGTGCCAGCAGCGCCCGGGGACTAGCGGGAGACGAGCAGTACTTC

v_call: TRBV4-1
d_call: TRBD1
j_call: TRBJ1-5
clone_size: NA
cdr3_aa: CASSQGDRDHQPQHF
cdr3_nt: TGCGCCAGCAGCCAAGGGGACAGGGACCATCAGCCCCAGCATTTT

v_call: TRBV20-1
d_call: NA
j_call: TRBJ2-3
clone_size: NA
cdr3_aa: CSARDFRTDTQYF
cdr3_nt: TGCAGTGCTAGAGATTTTAGGACAGATACGCAGTATTTT

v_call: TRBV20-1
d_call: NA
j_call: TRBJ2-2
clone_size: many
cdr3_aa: CSARVASISNTGELFF
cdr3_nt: TGCAGTGCTAGAGTCGCTAGTATTTCGAACACCGGGGAGCTGTTTTTT

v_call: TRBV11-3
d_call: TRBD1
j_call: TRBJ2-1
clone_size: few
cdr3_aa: CASSSRRDSQWYEQFF
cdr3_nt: TGTGCCAGCAGCTCCCGCCGGGACAGCCAGTGGTATGAGCAGTTCTTC

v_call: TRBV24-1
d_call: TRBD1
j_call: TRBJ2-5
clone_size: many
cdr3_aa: CATSARTGGQETQYF
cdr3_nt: TGTGCCACCAGTGCCCGGACAGGGGGCCAAGAGACCCAGTACTTC

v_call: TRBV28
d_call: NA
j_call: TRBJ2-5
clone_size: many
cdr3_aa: CASSLTAEETQYF
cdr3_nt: TGTGCCAGCAGTTTAACAGCCGAAGAGACCCAGTACTTC

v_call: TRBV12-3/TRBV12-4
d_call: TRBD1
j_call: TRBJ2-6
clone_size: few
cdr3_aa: CASSAGQGLPGANVLTF
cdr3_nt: TGTGCCAGCAGTGCCGGACAGGGCCTGCCTGGGGCCAACGTCCTGACTTTC

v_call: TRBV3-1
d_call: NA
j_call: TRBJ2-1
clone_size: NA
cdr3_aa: CASSQDRLRLPREQFF
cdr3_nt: TGTGCCAGCAGCCAAGATCGTTTAAGACTACCCCGGGAGCAGTTCTTC

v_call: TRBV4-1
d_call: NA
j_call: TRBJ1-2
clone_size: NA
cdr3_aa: CASSQDDPRVHGYTF
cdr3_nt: TGCGCCAGCAGCCAAGACGACCCCAGGGTCCATGGCTACACCTTC

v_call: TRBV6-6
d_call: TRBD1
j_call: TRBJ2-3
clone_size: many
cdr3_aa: CASSPGQDFTDTQYF
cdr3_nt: TGTGCCAGCAGTCCGGGACAGGACTTCACAGATACGCAGTATTTT

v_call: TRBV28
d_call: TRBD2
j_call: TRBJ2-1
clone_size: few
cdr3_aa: CASSLTPSSGRARNEQFF
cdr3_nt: TGTGCCAGCAGTTTAACCCCCTCTAGCGGGAGGGCCAGGAATGAGCAGTTCTTC

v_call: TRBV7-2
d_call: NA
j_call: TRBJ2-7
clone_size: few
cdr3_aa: CASSLIGPYEQYF
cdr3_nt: TGTGCCAGCAGCTTGATAGGTCCCTACGAGCAGTACTTC

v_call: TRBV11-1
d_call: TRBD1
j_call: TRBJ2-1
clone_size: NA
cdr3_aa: CASSLAYHRDRVINEQFF
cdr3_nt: TGTGCCAGCAGCTTAGCCTACCACCGGGACAGGGTGATCAATGAGCAGTTCTTC

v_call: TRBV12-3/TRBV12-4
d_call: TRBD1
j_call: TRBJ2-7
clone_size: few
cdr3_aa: CASSDRGSSYEQYF
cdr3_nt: TGTGCCAGCAGTGACAGGGGAAGTTCCTACGAGCAGTACTTC

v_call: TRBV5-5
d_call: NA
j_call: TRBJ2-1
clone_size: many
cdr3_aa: CASSFAADPYNEQFF
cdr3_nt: TGTGCCAGCAGCTTCGCGGCAGACCCCTACAATGAGCAGTTCTTC

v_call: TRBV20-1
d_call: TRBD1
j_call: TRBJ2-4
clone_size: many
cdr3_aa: CSARDLPTGARVNIQYF
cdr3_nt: TGCAGTGCTAGAGATCTCCCAACAGGGGCCCGGGTAAACATTCAGTACTTC

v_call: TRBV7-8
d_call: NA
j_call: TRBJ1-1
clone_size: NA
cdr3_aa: CASSQEGGTEAFF
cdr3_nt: TGTGCCAGCAGCCAAGAGGGGGGGACTGAAGCTTTCTTT

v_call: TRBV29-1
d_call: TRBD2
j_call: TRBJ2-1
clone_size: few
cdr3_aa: CSAPGRVGNNEQFF
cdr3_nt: TGCAGCGCCCCCGGGAGGGTTGGGAACAATGAGCAGTTCTTC